Each of the 9 T cell receptor beta chains below was sequenced from the same sample in a study of somatic mutations in cytotoxic T cells in rheumatoid arthritis. Using immunoSEQ multiplex PCR, the repertoire was profiled, and TCRdb retains in-frame clones only, with some absent. The sample shows about 19,000 clones, about three quarters of them seen only once. Sample: CD8+ T cells sorted from blood. The receptors here all came from an adult with rheumatoid arthritis.

The J gene is TRBJ2-7, the V gene TRBV6-5, with 7 bases aligning to TRBD2. The ends lost 8 bases at V and 4 bases at J; junction bases unmatched: 14. Per the germline V gene, CDR1 is MNHEY and CDR2 is SVGAGI. CDR3 length equals 15 residues. The CDR3 nucleotides read TGTGCCAGCGCCCCGGGCCGGGACTATCCTTACGAGCAGTACTTC. This sequence encodes CASAPGRDYPYEQYF.

This sequence joins TRBV11-1 and TRBJ2-5, with 8 nucleotides matching TRBD2. The CDR3 is 16 residues long. Trimming took 5 bases from V and 4 from J; bases not matched to a gene: 12. The germline V gene encodes CDR1 SGHAT and CDR2 FQDESV (reference sequence). The CDR3 region is CASSASAVAGLETQYF. The CDR3 bases are TGTGCCAGCAGCGCCTCCGCGGTAGCGGGGTTAGAGACCCAGTACTTC.

The chain links TRBV11-3 to TRBJ1-1; D is undetermined. The length of the CDR3 is 13 residues. Germline V gene sequence: CDR1 SGHNT, CDR2 YENEEA. The V end lost 5 bases, the J end lost 6 bases, and 13 bases lay between the germline ends. The CDR3: CASSPSRVPEAFF. The CDR3 DNA follows: TGTGCCAGCAGCCCCAGCCGGGTTCCTGAAGCTTTCTTT.

The chain is built from TRBV27 and TRBJ2-5, with TRBD2 matching over 9 bases. J gave up 1 base and V 7 bases, and 7 bases lay outside the gene matches. This CDR3 has 15 amino acids. CDR1 and CDR2 (germline): MNHEY, SMNVEV (reference sequence). DNA for the CDR3: TGTGCCAGCAAGCCTAGCGGGAACCCCCAAGAGACCCAGTACTTC. Translated, it gives CASKPSGNPQETQYF.

Here the CDR3 DNA reads TGTGCCAGCAGCTTAGGGTTAGGGCGCGATCAGCCCCAGCATTTT. Amino acid sequence: CASSLGLGRDQPQHF. The chain has TRBV11-2 and TRBJ1-5; D is undetermined. V was cut by 1 base and J by 5 bases, with 12 bases left in between. CDR1 and CDR2 from the germline V gene are SGHAT and FQNNGV. The CDR3 consists of 15 residues.

This clone was counted once. The chain couples TRBV27 to TRBJ1-6; 8 positions match TRBD1. Germline V CDR1 and CDR2: MNHEY, SMNVEV (reference sequence). CDR3 size: 16 residues. V shed 5 bases and J 7 bases; nucleotides not matched to a gene: 10. CDR3 DNA: TGTGCCAGCAGTACCCCCGGACAGGGCCACAATTCACCCCTCCACTTT. Translating it yields CASSTPGQGHNSPLHF.

The chain recombines TRBV6-5 with TRBJ1-4; perhaps TRBD1 as D (6 bases). The germline V and J ends were trimmed by 2 bases and 8 bases, with 18 bases remaining between them. The CDR3 sequence is 16 residues long. Germline CDR1 and CDR2: MNHEY and SVGAGI. The CDR3 DNA reads as TGTGCCAGCAGTTACGGTTCGCAAACAGGGTACGAAAAACTGTTTTTT. Translated, it gives CASSYGSQTGYEKLFF.

This clone has a single count. The V and J genes are TRBV6-1 and TRBJ2-2; 10 bases map to TRBD2. Germline V CDR1 and CDR2: MNHNS, SASEGT. This CDR3 has 15 residues. The ends lost 10 bases at V and 3 bases at J; junction bases unmatched: 8. The CDR3 DNA reads as TGTGCCACCATTCTAGCGGGAGTATACACCGGGGAGCTGTTTTTT. Translated: CATILAGVYTGELFF.

This sequence joins TRBV28 and TRBJ2-2, with D possibly TRBD2 on 6 matching bases. Germline CDR1 reads MDHEN; CDR2 reads SYDVKM. The CDR3 covers 18 residues. V lost 6 bases, J lost 5 bases, and 25 bases lay in between. The CDR3 protein is CASSTYLGGWVLTGELFF. CDR3 DNA: TGTGCCAGCAGCACCTATTTGGGGGGATGGGTCCTGACCGGGGAGCTGTTTTTT.